In its sample, the clone carrying this TCR beta chain was seen a few times. No antigen is known for it. This sample was included in a study of T-cell reconstitution after alpha-beta-depleted transplantation in children. Findings and limits, study-wide: Diversity and T-cell counts at one year after transplant derived mostly from new T cells. Several hundred rapidly expanded clones from non-depleted graft cells reportedly supplied alpha-beta T cells about two months post-transplant. It was surviving recipient T cells and thymic progenitors that gave some patients high TCRbeta diversity at day 60.

Library preparation (for TCRbeta) was performed with unique molecular identifiers. One entry per CDR3 protein, called by TCRdb with MiXCR from the PCR reads. The table records some 350,000 distinct CDR3 sequences, about 16% of them present only once. This CDR3 is built from 15 residues. Between the trimmed V and J ends, which lost 0 bases and 1 base, there was a span of 9 bases. Germline V lookup: CDR1 LGHNA, CDR2 YSLEER. This receptor was identified in a male patient aged 2 to 10 who had a stem cell transplant for acute lymphoblastic leukemia, so the T cells may come from the graft donor. V is TRBV4-3 and J is TRBJ1-1, with D perhaps TRBD1 (6 bases). The specimen was PBMCs, mostly from graft donor cells, collected 360 days after TCRalphabeta/CD19-depleted stem cell transplant. The CDR3 is CASSQDYRANTEAFF. CDR3 coding DNA: TGCGCCAGCAGCCAAGATTACAGGGCGAACACTGAAGCTTTCTTT.